This TCR beta chain is drawn from a study of blood T cells in healthy people across ages (dated by TCRdb to between 2014 and 2017). General notes on the study: In model experiments, template switching captured about one uniquely barcoded TCR beta cDNA molecule for every two T cells. Age-related changes in TCR beta repertoire diversity were measured in the study by deep sequencing normalized with unique cDNA molecular identifiers. Four age groups were formed from the donors: young (average about 16 years), middle-aged (approximately 40), aged (roughly 59) and long-lived (more than 75). To avoid experimental bias, donors of different ages were spread randomly across the sequencing lanes. Using the same blood draw, the study looked at two additional independent replicas of 1 million unique cDNA reads for two donors, one aged 18 to 30 and the other aged 80 or older. Study-wide findings and limitations: Compared with the aged group, more naive CD4+ T cells, fewer expanded clones and increased TCR diversity were shown by the long-lived group, suggesting age selection. As age increased, observed TCR beta diversity per million T cells dropped in a roughly linear way, and a significant reduction was already evident by age 40. Estimates of total diversity based on one million sequenced T cells were considered lower bounds and underestimates. The CMV infection status of donors was not known, potentially confounding age-related changes in expanded clonotypes. Bulk unsorted PBMC profiling prevented conclusive comparison of naive and antigen-experienced compartments. Observed TCR beta diversity correlated strongly with the percentage of naive T cells measured by flow cytometry.

The CDR3 measures 14 amino acids from cysteine to phenylalanine. Left in the record is the CDR3 DNA by itself, 42 bases read in frame from the first base. The germline V and J ends show losses of 0 bases and 3 bases respectively, and no gene match explains 2 bases of the junction. Looking up the germline V gene yields CDR1 SQVTM and CDR2 ANQGSEA. Systemically healthy Caucasian individuals from Russia, some 36 in total and aged roughly 6 to 90 years, were included as donors. Approximately 10 milliliters of peripheral blood were collected from each donor into EDTA-treated Vacutainer tubes. Ficoll-Paque density-gradient centrifugation was used to isolate PBMCs, with at least 6.5 million per sample. Trizol reagent was used to extract total RNA from PBMCs, with at least 5.5 micrograms per sample. For every donor, flow cytometry on a PBMC aliquot measured the percentage of naive CD45RAhigh/CD27high T cells.

Receptor libraries were prepared by 5' RACE. This sample was sequenced with an Illumina HiSeq 2500. The second PCR ran for about 7 to 11 cycles and used a J-beta primer mix along with a sample-barcoded 5' primer. Each TCR beta cDNA molecule received a unique molecular identifier from a template-switch 5' adaptor carrying 12 random nucleotides. At least 2.5 million CDR3-containing paired-end reads were obtained from each sample. The Mint cDNA synthesis kit, primed by a TRBC-specific oligonucleotide, was used to synthesize first-strand cDNA from all RNA. All cDNA was treated with uracil-DNA glycosylase and then went through a first 18-cycle PCR with the universal primers M1SS and BC2_uni_R. Regarding the original processing steps: Each sample was normalized by randomly selecting 1 million high-quality reads, each carrying a distinct molecular identifier. Reads with shared molecular identifiers were discarded instead of being binned into consensus sequences. CDR3 identification, clonotype clustering and error correction used MiTCR with a Q25 quality threshold and the strictest error-elimination algorithm. A nonparametric unseen species model with Euler transformation was used to estimate lower-bound total TCR beta diversity. TCRdb passed the public sequencing reads through fastp at Q25 and MiXCR, retaining productive beta sequences. Under each unique CDR3 protein, matching rows form one entry showing the most common genes and DNA. Clone size and V and J calls follow TCRdb, not the original study. This sample lists 780,000 or so distinct CDR3 sequences; roughly three fifths were detected once. The ten largest account for 25% to 30% of the sample.

Notes on this clonotype: The antigen it recognizes is unknown. Nothing much larger sits one base from this clone, and base qualities are not available.

Material: blood. Recombination linked TRBV29-1 to TRBJ2-7; TRBD1 aligns with 10 central bases. This TCR came from a man between 35 and 55 years old in good health. The CDR3 region reads CSVEEDRGNYEQYF. The DNA sequence is given as TGCAGCGTTGAAGAGGACAGGGGGAACTACGAGCAGTACTTC.